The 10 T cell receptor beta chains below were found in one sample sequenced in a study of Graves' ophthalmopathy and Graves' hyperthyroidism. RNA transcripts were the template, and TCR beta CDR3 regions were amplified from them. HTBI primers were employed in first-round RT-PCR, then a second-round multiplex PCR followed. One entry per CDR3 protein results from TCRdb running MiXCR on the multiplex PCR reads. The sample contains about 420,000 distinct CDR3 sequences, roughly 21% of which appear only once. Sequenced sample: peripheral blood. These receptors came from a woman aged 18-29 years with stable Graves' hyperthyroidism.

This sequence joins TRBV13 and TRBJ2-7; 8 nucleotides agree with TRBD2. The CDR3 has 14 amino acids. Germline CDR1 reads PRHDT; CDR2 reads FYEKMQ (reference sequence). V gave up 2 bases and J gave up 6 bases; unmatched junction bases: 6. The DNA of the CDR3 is TGTGCCAGCAGCTTAAGGCGGGAGGTCCGCGAGCAGTACTTC. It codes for CASSLRREVREQYF.

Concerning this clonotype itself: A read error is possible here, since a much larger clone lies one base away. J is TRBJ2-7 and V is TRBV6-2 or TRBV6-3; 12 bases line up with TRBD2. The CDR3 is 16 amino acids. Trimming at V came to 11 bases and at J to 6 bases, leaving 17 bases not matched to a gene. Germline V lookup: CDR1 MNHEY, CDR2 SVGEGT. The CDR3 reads CAGTDGLAGPGGEQYF. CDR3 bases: TGTGCCGGCACCGACGGACTAGCGGGACCCGGGGGCGAGCAGTACTTC.

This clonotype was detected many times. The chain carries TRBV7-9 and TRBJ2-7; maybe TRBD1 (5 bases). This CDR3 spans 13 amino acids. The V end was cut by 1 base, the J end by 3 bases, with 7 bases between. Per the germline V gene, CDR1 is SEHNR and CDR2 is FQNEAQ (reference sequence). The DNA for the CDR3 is TGTGCCAGCAGCTTAGGACAGCTCTACGAGCAGTACTTC. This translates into CASSLGQLYEQYF.

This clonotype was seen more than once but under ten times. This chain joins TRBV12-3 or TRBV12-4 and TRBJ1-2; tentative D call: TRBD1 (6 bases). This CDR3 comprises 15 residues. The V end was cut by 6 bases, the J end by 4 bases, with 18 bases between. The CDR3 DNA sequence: TGTGCCAGCAGCCTTGGAACCGGGACACCCTATGGCTACACCTTC. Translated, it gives CASSLGTGTPYGYTF.

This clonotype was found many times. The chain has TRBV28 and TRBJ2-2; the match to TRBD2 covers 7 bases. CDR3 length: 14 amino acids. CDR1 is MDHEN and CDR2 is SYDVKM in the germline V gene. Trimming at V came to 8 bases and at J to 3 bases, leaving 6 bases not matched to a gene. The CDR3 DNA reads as TGTGCCAGCCTGACTAGCCCAGACACCGGGGAGCTGTTTTTT. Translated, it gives CASLTSPDTGELFF. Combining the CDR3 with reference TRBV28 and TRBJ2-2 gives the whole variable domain DVKVTQSSRYLVKRTGEKVFLECVQDMDHENMFWYRQDPGLGLRLIYFSYDVKMKEKGDIPEGYSVSREKKERFSLILESASTNQTSMYLCASLTSPDTGELFFGEGSRLTVL.

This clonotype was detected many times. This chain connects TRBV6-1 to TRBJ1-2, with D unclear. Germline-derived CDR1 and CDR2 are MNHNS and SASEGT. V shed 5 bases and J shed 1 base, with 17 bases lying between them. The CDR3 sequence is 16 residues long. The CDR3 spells CASSRHKTRDNYGYTF. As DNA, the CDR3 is TGTGCCAGCAGTAGGCATAAGACAAGGGATAACTATGGCTACACCTTC.

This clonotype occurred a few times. The CDR3 DNA sequence: TGTGCCAGCAACTACACCGGGACAGGGGGCCTCGCTTATCTTAGCAATCAGCCCCAGCATTTT. It is translated as CASNYTGTGGLAYLSNQPQHF. The V and J genes are TRBV6-8 and TRBJ1-5; 12 nucleotides line up with TRBD1. CDR1 and CDR2 from the germline V gene are MNHGY and SAAAGT. The V segment lost 7 bases and the J segment 0 bases; nucleotides outside the gene matches: 19. The CDR3 runs 21 residues.

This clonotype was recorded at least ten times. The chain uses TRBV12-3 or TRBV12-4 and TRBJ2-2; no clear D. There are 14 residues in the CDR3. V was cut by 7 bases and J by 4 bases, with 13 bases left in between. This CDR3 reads CASTAALGTGELFF. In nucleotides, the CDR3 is TGTGCCAGCACTGCCGCGCTGGGCACCGGGGAGCTGTTTTTT.

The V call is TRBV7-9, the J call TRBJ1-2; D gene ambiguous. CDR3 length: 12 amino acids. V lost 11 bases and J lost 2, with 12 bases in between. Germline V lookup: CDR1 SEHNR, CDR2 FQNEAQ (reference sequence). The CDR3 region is CAWGGGNYGYTF. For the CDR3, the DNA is TGTGCCTGGGGTGGCGGAAACTATGGCTACACCTTC.

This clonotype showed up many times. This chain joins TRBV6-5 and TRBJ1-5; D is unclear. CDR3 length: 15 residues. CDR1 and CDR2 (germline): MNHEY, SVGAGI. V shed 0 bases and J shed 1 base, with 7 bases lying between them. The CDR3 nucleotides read TGTGCCAGCAGTTACTCGGGTTGGAGCAATCAGCCCCAGCATTTT. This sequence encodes CASSYSGWSNQPQHF.